Listed below are T cell receptor beta chains from one sample, sequenced in a study of T cells in Graves' hyperthyroidism and ophthalmopathy. MiXCR, run by TCRdb on the multiplex PCR reads, gives a single entry per CDR3 protein. The data show around 300,000 distinct CDR3 sequences, over 20% seen once. The source material was blood. The source is a young man with Graves' ophthalmopathy. The CDR3 runs from the conserved cysteine through the conserved F or W. D genes are given only for firm matches. Size tells how often a clone was seen (once, few, many) or the class of an expanded clone, and some rows leave it out.

v_call	d_call	clone_size	j_call	cdr3_aa	cdr3_nt
TRBV3-1	NA	many	TRBJ2-7	CASSQDGGLSYEQYF	TGTGCCAGCAGCCAAGATGGCGGGCTCTCCTACGAGCAGTACTTC
TRBV10-1	TRBD2	few	TRBJ2-7	CASSERTSGMNEQYF	TGCGCCAGCAGTGAGAGGACTAGCGGGATGAACGAGCAGTACTTC
TRBV3-1	NA	NA	TRBJ2-1	CASSQSGRGFEQFF	TGTGCCAGCAGCCAATCGGGACGGGGGTTTGAGCAGTTCTTC
TRBV5-1	TRBD2	many	TRBJ2-7	CASSRGGRSSSYEQYF	TGCGCCAGCAGTCGGGGGGGCCGGTCATCCTCCTACGAGCAGTACTTC
TRBV6-1	NA	many	TRBJ2-7	CASRTGTYEQYF	TGTGCCAGCAGGACTGGGACCTACGAGCAGTACTTC
TRBV28	NA	NA	TRBJ2-5	CASSSRTPGTQYF	TGTGCCAGCAGCTCCCGCACACCGGGGACCCAGTACTTC
TRBV7-9	TRBD1	NA	TRBJ2-5	CASSTRTGKETQYF	TGTGCCAGCAGCACCCGGACAGGCAAAGAGACCCAGTACTTC
TRBV2	TRBD1	NA	TRBJ1-2	CASSQGDPNYGYTF	TGTGCCAGCAGTCAGGGGGATCCGAACTATGGCTACACCTTC
TRBV5-1	NA	many	TRBJ1-1	CASSLRGGDTEAFF	TGCGCCAGCAGCTTGAGAGGGGGGGACACTGAAGCTTTCTTT
TRBV24-1	NA	NA	TRBJ1-4	CATSDSSGTNNEKLFF	TGTGCCACCAGTGATTCCTCCGGGACAAACAATGAAAAACTGTTTTTT
TRBV24-1	NA	NA	TRBJ2-1	CATSANPPSGEQFF	TGTGCCACCAGTGCCAATCCGCCTTCGGGTGAGCAGTTCTTC
TRBV7-2	TRBD2	NA	TRBJ2-7	CASSLGSGRFYEQYF	TGTGCCAGCAGCTTAGGAAGCGGGAGGTTCTACGAGCAGTACTTC
TRBV4-1	NA	NA	TRBJ2-7	CASSQDASRLEQYF	TGCGCCAGCAGCCAAGATGCTAGTCGGCTCGAGCAGTACTTC
TRBV5-1	NA	few	TRBJ1-1	CASSLDLPANTEAFF	TGCGCCAGCAGCTTGGATTTGCCGGCGAACACTGAAGCTTTCTTT
TRBV12-3/TRBV12-4	TRBD2	many	TRBJ2-7	CASSPRVGAGGEQYF	TGTGCCAGCAGCCCACGGGTAGGGGCGGGAGGCGAGCAGTACTTC
TRBV15	TRBD1	NA	TRBJ2-3	CATSKQTGVPTDTQYF	TGTGCCACCAGCAAACAGACAGGGGTCCCCACAGATACGCAGTATTTT
TRBV10-3	NA	few	TRBJ2-5	CAISETPQETQYF	TGTGCCATCAGTGAAACTCCTCAAGAGACCCAGTACTTC
TRBV12-3/TRBV12-4	TRBD2	few	TRBJ2-7	CASSLRDRNGLAGHYEQYF	TGTGCCAGCAGTTTACGGGACCGCAACGGACTAGCGGGACACTACGAGCAGTACTTC
TRBV2	NA	NA	TRBJ1-5	CASSGPGSANQAQHF	TGTGCCAGCAGCGGGCCAGGGTCCGCTAATCAGGCCCAGCATTTT
TRBV10-3	NA	many	TRBJ2-7	CAIGASVYEQYF	TGTGCCATCGGGGCCAGCGTGTACGAGCAGTACTTC
TRBV20-1	NA	NA	TRBJ2-7	CSGESDNSYEQYF	TGCAGTGGAGAGTCGGACAACTCCTACGAGCAGTACTTC
TRBV18	NA	NA	TRBJ1-6	CASSRGDGYSPLHF	TGTGCCAGCTCTCGCGGGGACGGGTATTCACCCCTCCACTTT
TRBV28	NA	many	TRBJ2-7	CASGEAGYEQYF	TGTGCCAGCGGGGAGGCCGGGTACGAGCAGTACTTC
TRBV20-1	NA	few	TRBJ1-5	CSERGTNQPQHF	TGCAGTGAGCGGGGTACCAATCAGCCCCAGCATTTT
TRBV2	NA	many	TRBJ2-1	CASSVSQGTPNEQFF	TGTGCCAGCAGTGTCTCCCAAGGGACTCCCAATGAGCAGTTCTTC
TRBV11-3	NA	many	TRBJ1-1	CASSLVRTGNTEAFF	TGTGCCAGCAGCCTCGTTAGAACAGGGAACACTGAAGCTTTCTTT
TRBV28	NA	NA	TRBJ2-7	CASSPVRERYEQYF	TGTGCCAGCAGTCCTGTGCGGGAACGCTACGAGCAGTACTTC
TRBV24-1	NA	NA	TRBJ2-5	CATSDRTVQETQYF	TGTGCCACCAGTGACCGGACAGTCCAAGAGACCCAGTACTTC
TRBV19	NA	NA	TRBJ1-5	CASRSTSYQPQHF	TGTGCCAGTAGATCCACCTCATATCAGCCCCAGCATTTT
TRBV27	NA	few	TRBJ2-7	CASSLRGAGYEQYF	TGTGCCAGCAGTTTACGGGGGGCGGGCTACGAGCAGTACTTC
TRBV5-1	TRBD2	many	TRBJ2-3	CASSSRLAGALDTQYF	TGCGCCAGCAGCTCGCGACTAGCGGGAGCACTAGATACGCAGTATTTT
TRBV10-3	NA	few	TRBJ2-5	CAIRPGYQETQYF	TGTGCCATCAGGCCCGGGTACCAAGAGACCCAGTACTTC
TRBV7-8	TRBD2	many	TRBJ2-1	CASSFTSGRYNEQFF	TGTGCCAGCAGCTTCACTAGCGGGAGATACAATGAGCAGTTCTTC
TRBV28	NA	many	TRBJ1-1	CASTFQGEAFF	TGTGCCAGCACCTTCCAGGGGGAAGCTTTCTTT
TRBV11-2	TRBD1	NA	TRBJ2-6	CASSQAGTGGAGANVLTF	TGTGCCAGCAGCCAAGCCGGGACAGGGGGCGCCGGGGCCAACGTCCTGACTTTC
TRBV6-1	NA	few	TRBJ2-2	CASSPRVAGELFF	TGTGCCAGCAGCCCCAGGGTGGCCGGGGAGCTGTTTTTT
TRBV14	TRBD2	NA	TRBJ2-2	CASGLAGGANTEELFF	TGTGCCAGCGGGCTAGCGGGAGGTGCGAACACCGAGGAGCTGTTTTTT
TRBV20-1	TRBD1	many	TRBJ2-7	CSVDHRGSSYEQYF	TGCAGTGTAGACCACAGGGGGTCCTCCTACGAGCAGTACTTC
TRBV7-8	NA	few	TRBJ1-2	CASSLEWYRYGYTF	TGTGCCAGCAGCTTAGAATGGTATCGGTATGGCTACACCTTC
TRBV7-2	NA	many	TRBJ2-1	CASRSFHNEQFF	TGTGCCAGCAGGAGTTTCCACAATGAGCAGTTCTTC
TRBV11-1	TRBD1	NA	TRBJ1-2	CASSLVQGGNYGYTF	TGTGCCAGCAGCTTAGTGCAGGGGGGAAACTATGGCTACACCTTC
TRBV2	TRBD2	many	TRBJ2-1	CASSGTSLGEQFF	TGTGCCAGCAGTGGGACTAGCTTAGGTGAGCAGTTCTTC
TRBV25-1	NA	few	TRBJ1-6	CASSRDNYNSPLHF	TGTGCCAGCAGCCGGGACAACTATAATTCACCCCTCCACTTT
TRBV16	TRBD2	few	TRBJ2-1	CASSSAGTSPNEQFF	TGTGCCAGCAGCTCCGCCGGGACTAGCCCAAATGAGCAGTTCTTC
TRBV5-1	NA	few	TRBJ2-7	CASSLDHTGRYEQYF	TGCGCCAGCAGCTTGGATCACACAGGTCGGTACGAGCAGTACTTC
TRBV7-9	NA	NA	TRBJ2-1	CAGSLDRYNEQFF	TGTGCCGGCAGCTTAGACAGATACAATGAGCAGTTCTTC
TRBV2	NA	NA	TRBJ1-2	CASSTSDLYGYTF	TGTGCCAGCAGTACGAGCGATCTCTATGGCTACACCTTC
TRBV19	NA	few	TRBJ2-4	CASSIPDGYKNIQYF	TGTGCCAGTAGTATCCCGGACGGTTACAAAAACATTCAGTACTTC
TRBV7-2	NA	NA	TRBJ1-1	CASSLEGSSTEAFF	TGTGCCAGCAGCTTAGAAGGGAGTAGCACTGAAGCTTTCTTT
TRBV29-1	NA	NA	TRBJ1-5	CSVADSPGPQHF	TGCAGCGTTGCGGACAGCCCAGGGCCCCAGCATTTT
TRBV27	NA	few	TRBJ2-5	CASSPGRTQETQYF	TGTGCCAGCAGTCCGGGACGGACACAAGAGACCCAGTACTTC
TRBV10-3	TRBD1	NA	TRBJ1-4	CAISESGTANEKLFF	TGTGCCATCAGTGAGTCGGGGACAGCTAATGAAAAACTGTTTTTT
TRBV5-1	TRBD2	NA	TRBJ2-7	CASSLGPQREASYEQYF	TGCGCCAGCAGCCTGGGCCCTCAGCGGGAGGCGTCCTACGAGCAGTACTTC
TRBV6-1	NA	few	TRBJ1-2	CASRERQYYGYTF	TGTGCCAGCAGAGAGAGGCAGTACTATGGCTACACCTTC
TRBV3-1	NA	few	TRBJ2-3	CASSQAPTPTDTQYF	TGTGCCAGCAGCCAAGCACCCACCCCCACAGATACGCAGTATTTT
TRBV28	TRBD2	few	TRBJ2-2	CASIRGLAGTGELFF	TGTGCCAGCATCAGAGGACTAGCGGGTACCGGGGAGCTGTTTTTT
TRBV20-1	NA	many	TRBJ1-5	CSASNRQSSNQPQHF	TGCAGTGCTAGTAATAGGCAGAGTAGCAATCAGCCCCAGCATTTT